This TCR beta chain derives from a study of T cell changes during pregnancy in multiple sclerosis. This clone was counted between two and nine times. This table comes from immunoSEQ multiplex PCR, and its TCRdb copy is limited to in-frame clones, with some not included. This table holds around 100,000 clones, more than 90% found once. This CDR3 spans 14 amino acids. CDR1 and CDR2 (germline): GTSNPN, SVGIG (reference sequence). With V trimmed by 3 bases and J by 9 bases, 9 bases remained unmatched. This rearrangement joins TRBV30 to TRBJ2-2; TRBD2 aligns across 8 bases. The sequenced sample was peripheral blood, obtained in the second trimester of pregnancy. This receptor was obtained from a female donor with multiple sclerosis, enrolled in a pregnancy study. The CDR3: CAWRGSGTVWELFF. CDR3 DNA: TGTGCCTGGAGAGGTAGCGGGACTGTCTGGGAGCTGTTTTTT.